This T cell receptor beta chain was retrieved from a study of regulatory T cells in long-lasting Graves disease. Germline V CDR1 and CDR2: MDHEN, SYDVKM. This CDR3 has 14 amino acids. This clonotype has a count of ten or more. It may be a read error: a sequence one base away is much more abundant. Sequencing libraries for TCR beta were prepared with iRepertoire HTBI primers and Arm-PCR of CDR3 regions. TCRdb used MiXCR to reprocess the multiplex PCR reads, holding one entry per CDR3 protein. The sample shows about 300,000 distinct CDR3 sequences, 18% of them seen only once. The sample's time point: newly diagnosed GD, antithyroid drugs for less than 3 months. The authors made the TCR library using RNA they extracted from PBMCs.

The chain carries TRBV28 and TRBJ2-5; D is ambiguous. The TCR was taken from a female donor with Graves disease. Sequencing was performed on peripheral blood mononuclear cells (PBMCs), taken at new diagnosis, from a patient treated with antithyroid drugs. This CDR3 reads CASGLFRLTETQYF. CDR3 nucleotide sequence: TGTGCCAGCGGTTTGTTCAGACTCACGGAGACCCAGTACTTC.